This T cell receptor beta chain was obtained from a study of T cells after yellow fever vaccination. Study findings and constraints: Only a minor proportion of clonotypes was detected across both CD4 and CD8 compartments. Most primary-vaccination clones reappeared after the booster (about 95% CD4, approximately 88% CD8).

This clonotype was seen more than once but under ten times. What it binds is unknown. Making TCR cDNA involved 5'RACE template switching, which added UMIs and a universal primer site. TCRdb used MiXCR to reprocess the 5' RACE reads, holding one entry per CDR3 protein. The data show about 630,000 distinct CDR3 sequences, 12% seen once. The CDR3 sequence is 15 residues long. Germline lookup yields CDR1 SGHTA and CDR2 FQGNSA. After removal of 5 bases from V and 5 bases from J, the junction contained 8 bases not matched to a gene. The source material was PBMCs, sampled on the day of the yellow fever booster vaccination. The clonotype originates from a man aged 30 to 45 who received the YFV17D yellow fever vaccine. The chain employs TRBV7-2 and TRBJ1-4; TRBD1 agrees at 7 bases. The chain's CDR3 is CASSVHRDRNEKLFF. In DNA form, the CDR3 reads TGTGCCAGCAGCGTCCACCGGGACAGAAATGAAAAACTGTTTTTT.